This is a list of T cell receptor beta chains from one sample in a study of blood T cell repertoires in COVID-19. The method was immunoSEQ multiplex PCR; TCRdb's version includes in-frame clones alone and lacks a portion of them. This repertoire shows about 210,000 clones, about 91% found once; its top ten account for approximately 2.3%. The sample comprised PBMCs or T cells enriched from blood (not recorded which). The receptors here all came from a woman aged 40 to 50 with acute COVID-19. CDR3s include the opening cysteine and the closing phenylalanine or tryptophan. Fields, in order: clone size, J gene, D gene, CDR3 length, V gene, CDR3 DNA, CDR3 protein. The D gene is left open where the match is weak. Some rows mark clone size as missing; the rest say once, few, many or name a class of expanded clone.

size: few; J: TRBJ2-3; D: NA; length: 15; V: TRBV7-2; DNA: TGTGCCAGCAGCTTGGGAGCGCCTAGCACAGATACGCAGTATTTT; CDR3: CASSLGAPSTDTQYF
size: NA; J: TRBJ2-1; D: TRBD2; length: 14; V: TRBV2; DNA: TGTGCCAGCAGTGAGCGGACTAGCGTGAATGAGCAGTTCTTC; CDR3: CASSERTSVNEQFF
size: NA; J: TRBJ1-5; D: NA; length: 14; V: TRBV28; DNA: TGTGCCAGCAAGGACACCTATAGCAATCAGCCCCAGCATTTT; CDR3: CASKDTYSNQPQHF
size: once; J: TRBJ1-2; D: TRBD1; length: 14; V: TRBV11-2; DNA: TGTGCCAGCAGCTTAACAGGGGCCCCATATGGCTACACCTTC; CDR3: CASSLTGAPYGYTF
size: once; J: TRBJ2-1; D: TRBD1; length: 16; V: TRBV18; DNA: TGTGCCAGCTCACCACCCGGGACAGGGGTGAACAATGAGCAGTTCTTC; CDR3: CASSPPGTGVNNEQFF
size: NA; J: TRBJ1-2; D: NA; length: 15; V: TRBV6-5; DNA: TGTGCCAGCAATAATTATATTTCAGCTAACTATGGCTACACCTTC; CDR3: CASNNYISANYGYTF
size: NA; J: TRBJ2-1; D: NA; length: 16; V: TRBV6-5; DNA: TGTGCCAGCAGTTACTCGTCAGGCGGGGGCAACAATGAGCAGTTCTTC; CDR3: CASSYSSGGGNNEQFF
size: NA; J: TRBJ1-5; D: TRBD1; length: 13; V: TRBV30; DNA: TGTGCCTGGAGTGAACAGGGGAACCAGCCCCAGCATTTT; CDR3: CAWSEQGNQPQHF
size: NA; J: TRBJ2-1; D: TRBD2; length: 14; V: TRBV19; DNA: TGTGCCAGTAGTAGCGGGGGGGACTACAATGAGCAGTTCTTC; CDR3: CASSSGGDYNEQFF
size: NA; J: TRBJ2-5; D: NA; length: 15; V: TRBV25-1; DNA: TGTGCCAGCAGTGAGCGGTTGGGACTGGCGGGGACCCAGTACTTC; CDR3: CASSERLGLAGTQYF
size: NA; J: TRBJ2-7; D: TRBD1; length: 17; V: TRBV5-8; DNA: TGTGCCAGCAGCCACATCCCGGGACAGAGAACCACCTACGAGCAGTACTTC; CDR3: CASSHIPGQRTTYEQYF
size: NA; J: TRBJ2-7; D: NA; length: 15; V: TRBV6-5; DNA: TGTGCCAGCAGTTACTTACGACTAGGTCCTTACGAGCAGTACTTC; CDR3: CASSYLRLGPYEQYF